The 19 T cell receptor beta chains below come from one sample, sequenced in a study of Tregs in tolerant kidney transplant recipients. Here immunoSEQ multiplex PCR was the method, and the copy in TCRdb shows in-frame clones only, minus some. The repertoire includes 92,000 or so clones, approximately 92% of them detected once, and 4.7% sits in the top ten. Material: CD8+ T cells from blood. Every receptor here comes from a human donor in good health.

The V and J genes are TRBV7-9 and TRBJ2-1; tentative D call: TRBD2 (5 bases). The length of the CDR3 is 12 residues. In germline, CDR1 is SEHNR, CDR2 FQNEAQ (reference sequence). V was clipped by 0 bases and J by 11 bases, with 8 bases between them. CDR3 loop: CASSLASSKQFF. The CDR3 DNA reads TGTGCCAGCAGCTTAGCATCTAGCAAGCAGTTCTTC.

V and J are TRBV9 and TRBJ2-1; TRBD1 might be the D (5 bases). Germline CDR1 is SGDLS and CDR2 is YYNGEE. Trimming cost V 4 bases and J 5 bases, with 16 bases left between them. The CDR3 is made up of 15 amino acids. CDR3 in DNA: TGTGCCAGCAGCCCTCCCACAGGTTGGGACAATGAGCAGTTCTTC. Translated, it gives CASSPPTGWDNEQFF.

The table lists this clone with a count of one. V gene TRBV27 combines with J gene TRBJ2-7; maybe TRBD2 (6 bases). Looked up from germline, CDR1 is MNHEY and CDR2 is SMNVEV (reference sequence). This CDR3 is built from 16 residues. Trimming removed 4 bases from V and 3 bases from J, with 19 bases in between. This CDR3 reads CASSYLSGTGNYEQYF. CDR3 nucleotides: TGTGCCAGCAGTTACCTATCCGGGACTGGGAACTACGAGCAGTACTTC.

The V and J genes are TRBV7-8 and TRBJ2-5, with a weak D call TRBD1 (5 bases). Trimming pared 7 bases from V and 5 bases from J, leaving 11 bases between. Germline assignment: CDR1 SGHVS and CDR2 FQNEAQ. The CDR3 has 12 residues. CDR3 coding DNA: TGTGCCAGCACCCAAGGGGTGGAGACCCAGTACTTC. It specifies CASTQGVETQYF.

This sequence joins TRBV7-9 and TRBJ1-3; tentative D call: TRBD1 (5 bases). CDR1 and CDR2 from the germline V gene are SEHNR and FQNEAQ (reference sequence). The CDR3 totals 17 residues. Trimming left V 4 bases short and J 9 bases short, with 25 bases between. For the CDR3, the DNA is TGTGCCAGCAGCTGGGGGTTCATCGAAGAGATGGAAGTCACCATATATTTT. The encoded protein is CASSWGFIEEMEVTIYF. Complete variable domain (other parts from reference TRBV7-9 and TRBJ1-3): DTGVSQNPRHKITKRGQNVTFRCDPISEHNRLYWYRQTLGQGPEFLTYFQNEAQLEKSRLLSDRFSAERPKGSFSTLEIQRTEQGDSAMYLCASSWGFIEEMEVTIYFGEGSWLTVV.

The chain is built from TRBV27 and TRBJ2-1; 9 positions agree with TRBD2. Germline-derived CDR1 and CDR2 are MNHEY and SMNVEV (reference sequence). Unmatched junction bases numbered 6, after V lost 5 bases and J lost 1 base. The CDR3 contains 16 residues. The CDR3 reads CASSTTLAGSYNEQFF. The CDR3 DNA is TGTGCCAGCAGTACGACTCTAGCGGGGTCCTACAATGAGCAGTTCTTC.

The V and J genes are TRBV29-1 and TRBJ2-7, with D possibly TRBD2 on 5 matching bases. Germline V gene sequence: CDR1 SQVTM, CDR2 ANQGSEA. The CDR3 contains 12 residues. V was shortened by 4 bases and J by 3 bases, with 10 bases between the two germline ends. The CDR3 coding sequence is TGCAGCGTTGTTACGGGAAACTACGAGCAGTACTTC. Protein sequence: CSVVTGNYEQYF.

V is TRBV7-8 and J is TRBJ2-5, with 9 bases matching TRBD1. Unmatched junction bases numbered 11, after V lost 4 bases and J lost 5 bases. Germline CDR1 and CDR2: SGHVS and FQNEAQ. This CDR3 is built from 16 residues. CDR3 residues: CASSSTAGTGRETQYF. The CDR3 DNA is TGTGCCAGCAGCTCAACCGCAGGGACAGGGAGGGAGACCCAGTACTTC.

The V gene is TRBV5-4, the J gene TRBJ2-3; 11 positions agree with TRBD2. Unmatched junction bases numbered 6, after V lost 0 bases and J lost 3 bases. Germline CDR1 and CDR2: SGHNT and YYREEE (reference sequence). This CDR3 contains 17 residues. CDR3 sequence: CASSLAGASGGTDTQYF. DNA of the CDR3: TGTGCCAGCAGCTTGGCTGGGGCTAGCGGGGGGACAGATACGCAGTATTTT.

This clone occurred a few times. This rearrangement joins TRBV27 to TRBJ2-5, with 9 bases that match TRBD1. Germline V gene sequence: CDR1 MNHEY, CDR2 SMNVEV (reference sequence). The CDR3 has 15 residues. V gave up 6 bases and J gave up 2 bases; unmatched junction bases: 7. The CDR3 here is CASRQDRGRQETQYF. As DNA, the CDR3 is TGTGCCAGCAGGCAGGACAGGGGAAGACAAGAGACCCAGTACTTC.

The chain carries TRBV7-6 and TRBJ2-2; D may be TRBD2 (6 bases). Germline lookup yields CDR1 SGHVS and CDR2 FNYEAQ. This CDR3 has 14 residues. V shed 1 base and J shed 7 bases, with 10 bases lying between them. DNA of the CDR3: TGTGCCAGCAGCTTAGGGCGGAGGGGCGGGGAGCTGTTTTTT. Encoded protein: CASSLGRRGGELFF.

The chain recombines TRBV6-5 with TRBJ1-1; D is uncertain. The CDR3 has 13 residues. Trimming removed 3 bases from V and 4 bases from J, with 9 bases in between. CDR1 and CDR2 (germline): MNHEY, SVGAGI. This CDR3 reads CASSYGAGTEAFF. The CDR3 coding sequence is TGTGCCAGCAGTTATGGAGCCGGCACTGAAGCTTTCTTT.

The chain is built from TRBV6-5 and TRBJ2-1, with D unresolved. The V end was cut by 6 bases, the J end by 7 bases, with 13 bases between. This CDR3 contains 13 residues. Germline V gives CDR1 MNHEY, CDR2 SVGAGI. In nucleotides, the CDR3 is TGTGCCAGCAGCCCACCCGGGTCTAATGAGCAGTTCTTC. This gives the protein CASSPPGSNEQFF.

In this sample, this clone turned up a few times. The chain employs TRBV27 and TRBJ1-5, with 9 positions matching TRBD1. V shed 4 bases, J shed 8 bases, and the junction held 12 bases outside the gene matches. The length of the CDR3 is 16 residues. Germline V gene data show CDR1 as MNHEY and CDR2 as SMNVEV (reference sequence). This CDR3 reads CASSSRDRAFLEPQHF. CDR3 bases: TGTGCCAGCAGTTCCCGGGACAGGGCTTTTTTAGAGCCCCAGCATTTT.

This rearrangement joins TRBV19 to TRBJ2-5; D unclear. The V end lost 1 base, the J end lost 5 bases, and 8 bases lay between the germline ends. The CDR3 covers 13 residues. CDR1 and CDR2 (germline): LNHDA, SQIVND (reference sequence). CDR3 DNA: TGTGCCAGTAGTATAGTCGCGGAGGAGACCCAGTACTTC. This codes for CASSIVAEETQYF. Supplemented by reference TRBV19 and TRBJ2-5, the full variable domain reads DGGITQSPKYLFRKEGQNVTLSCEQNLNHDAMYWYRQDPGQGLRLIYYSQIVNDFQKGDIAEGYSVSREKKESFPLTVTSAQKNPTAFYLCASSIVAEETQYFGPGTRLLVL.

This sequence joins TRBV30 and TRBJ1-1; the D is unclear. The CDR3 has 14 amino acids. V lost 0 bases and J 0 bases, leaving 8 bases between the germline ends. Germline V gives CDR1 GTSNPN, CDR2 SVGIG (reference sequence). For the CDR3, the DNA is TGTGCCTGGAGTGTAACATCTCTGAACACTGAAGCTTTCTTT. Translating it yields CAWSVTSLNTEAFF.

The rearrangement links TRBV7-9 to TRBJ1-5, with D unclear. V shed 1 base and J shed 2 bases, with 18 bases lying between them. Germline CDR1 and CDR2: SEHNR and FQNEAQ (reference sequence). The CDR3 runs to 18 residues. CDR3 protein: CASSLGRLGEVGNQPQHF. CDR3 bases: TGTGCCAGCAGCTTAGGTCGTCTGGGAGAGGTCGGCAATCAGCCCCAGCATTTT.

V and J are TRBV7-8 and TRBJ2-1, with TRBD2 matching 12 bases. Trimming removed 4 bases from V and 9 bases from J; junction bases left unmatched: 19. The CDR3 is 19 residues long. The germline V gene has CDR1 SGHVS and CDR2 FQNEAQ. The CDR3 DNA reads TGTGCCAGCAGCTCCGATCTAGCGGGAGGGCGAAGTTTAGGTTTTGAGCAGTTCTTC. This encodes CASSSDLAGGRSLGFEQFF.

The gene calls are TRBV5-1 and TRBJ1-3; the D gene is possibly TRBD1 (5 bases). The V gene lost 2 bases and the J gene lost 10 bases, with 19 bases spanning the gap. This CDR3 spans 15 amino acids. CDR1 SGHRS and CDR2 YFSETQ come from the germline V gene. The CDR3 sequence: CASSFGWQGQETIYF. The DNA of the CDR3 is TGCGCCAGCAGCTTTGGATGGCAGGGCCAAGAGACCATATATTTT.